Presented here are 3 T cell receptor beta chains from one specimen sequenced in a study of human T cells and chemical hapten exposure. TCRdb analysed the RACE reads with MiXCR anew, one entry per CDR3 protein. The sample consists of approximately 80,000 distinct CDR3 sequences, roughly 10% of them appearing once. The time point denotes: patch test 1, 2 weeks after DPC sensitization. Treatment in this sample: therapeutic diphenylcyclopropenone sensitization with weekly scalp DPC. Sequenced material: whole blood, taken in connection with sensitization to the hapten diphenylcyclopropenone (DPC). These receptors all come from a woman aged 50 to 60 with alopecia areata. Some clones in this sample may be carry-over from other donors' samples.

Ten or more counts support this clonotype. The rearrangement uses TRBV6-1 and TRBJ2-7; the D call may be TRBD1 or TRBD2 (6 bases each). The V and J ends lost 5 bases and 5 bases respectively, with 16 bases between them. From germline, CDR1 is MNHNS and CDR2 SASEGT. This CDR3 contains 14 residues. The CDR3 loop is CASSLTGAVDEQYF. CDR3 coding DNA: TGTGCCAGCAGTTTGACGGGGGCGGTGGACGAGCAGTACTTC.

This clonotype was counted ten times or more. V is TRBV7-9 and J is TRBJ2-2; D is unclear. Trimming pared 3 bases from V and 6 bases from J, leaving 2 bases between. Germline V lookup: CDR1 SEHNR, CDR2 FQNEAQ (reference sequence). CDR3 length equals 11 residues. CDR3 sequence: CASSFPGELFF. In nucleotides, the CDR3 is TGTGCCAGCAGCTTTCCCGGGGAGCTGTTTTTT.

This rearrangement joins TRBV5-1 to TRBJ1-1; the match to TRBD1 covers 8 bases. The CDR3 covers 16 residues. Germline CDR1 reads SGHRS; CDR2 reads YFSETQ. V trimming: 3 bases; J trimming: 6 bases; junction bases outside the gene matches: 13. As DNA, the CDR3 is TGCGCCAGCAGCTACGGGACAGGCCGGGGATATGCTGAAGCTTTCTTT. Its protein product is CASSYGTGRGYAEAFF.